This passage covers 30 T cell receptor beta chains from one sample sequenced in a study of blood T cell repertoires in COVID-19. Assay: immunoSEQ multiplex PCR; the TCRdb copy retains only in-frame clones and omits some. The table has roughly 100,000 clones, around 82% seen once; the top ten hold 13%. The sequenced sample consisted of peripheral blood. The receptors derive from a human donor in a cohort sampled during active or convalescent COVID-19.

This clone was counted only a few times. This sequence joins TRBV5-1 and TRBJ1-2; D ambiguous. Trimming pared 3 bases from V and 7 bases from J, leaving 10 bases between. There are 12 residues in the CDR3. The V gene's germline CDR1 is SGHRS and CDR2 YFSETQ. Here the CDR3 DNA reads TGCGCCAGCAGCTCCAGCGGAAGTGGCTACACCTTC. Protein: CASSSSGSGYTF.

This clone has ten or more counts. The rearrangement uses TRBV30 and TRBJ1-5; 12 bases align to TRBD1. Germline V lookup: CDR1 GTSNPN, CDR2 SVGIG (reference sequence). J lost 7 bases, V lost 1 base, and 5 bases had no gene match. The CDR3 loop spans 15 amino acids. The CDR3 loop is CAWSGGQGASQPQHF. Here the CDR3 DNA reads TGTGCCTGGAGTGGGGGACAGGGGGCAAGCCAGCCCCAGCATTTT.

The rearrangement links TRBV18 to TRBJ1-3, with 10 nucleotides matching TRBD1. V lost 3 bases, J lost 0 bases, and 5 bases stayed unmatched. The CDR3 length is 17 residues. The V gene's germline CDR1 is KGHSH and CDR2 LQKENI. CDR3: CASSPGQGRLSGNTIYF. The CDR3 nucleotides read TGTGCCAGCTCACCGGGACAGGGGCGACTCTCTGGAAACACCATATATTTT.

This clone was observed once. V is TRBV2 and J is TRBJ1-5; D is undetermined. The CDR3 length is 15 residues. V lost 2 bases and J 4 bases, leaving 12 bases between the germline ends. Germline assignment: CDR1 SNHLY and CDR2 FYNNEI. CDR3 DNA: TGTGCCAGCAGTGAACGCGTCCACCCGAATCAGCCCCAGCATTTT. Translating it yields CASSERVHPNQPQHF.

The chain recombines TRBV15 with TRBJ2-3, with TRBD1 as a possible D gene (6 bases). The CDR3 is 15 residues long. V shed 1 base and J shed 2 bases, with 10 bases lying between them. CDR1 LNHNV and CDR2 YYDKDF come from the germline V gene (reference sequence). DNA of the CDR3: TGTGCCACCAGCAGAGGGGACATCGACACAGATACGCAGTATTTT. It specifies CATSRGDIDTDTQYF.

This sequence joins TRBV6-5 and TRBJ1-6; TRBD1 matches at 10 bases. V was pared by 6 bases and J by 15 bases, with 5 bases of the junction left unmatched. This CDR3 is built from 12 residues. Per germline, CDR1 MNHEY and CDR2 SVGAGI. CDR3 in DNA: TGTGCCAGCAGATCCGGGACAGGGGTCCTCCACTTT. Amino acid sequence: CASRSGTGVLHF.

The chain carries TRBV19 and TRBJ1-4; 10 positions agree with TRBD1. Germline CDR1 and CDR2: LNHDA and SQIVND (reference sequence). The CDR3 length is 17 residues. V gave up 5 bases and J gave up 3 bases; unmatched junction bases: 9. The CDR3 DNA sequence: TGTGCCAGTAGTTGGCTTCGACAGGGGGCTGCTAATGAAAAACTGTTTTTT. This translates into CASSWLRQGAANEKLFF.

CDR3 in amino acids: CASSLSYRGYVSNYGYTF. CDR3 DNA sequence: TGTGCCAGCAGTTTATCGTATCGGGGATATGTGTCAAACTATGGCTACACCTTC. The V call is TRBV27, the J call TRBJ1-2, with D unclear. Germline values: CDR1 MNHEY, CDR2 SMNVEV (reference sequence). The V gene lost 0 bases and the J gene lost 2 bases, with 19 bases spanning the gap. The CDR3 has 18 amino acids.

The chain couples TRBV19 to TRBJ1-2; D unclear. The CDR3 contains 14 residues. The V gene lost 3 bases and the J gene lost 5 bases, with 13 bases spanning the gap. Germline CDR1 LNHDA, CDR2 SQIVND (reference sequence). CDR3 protein: CASSIGDSGYGYTF. The CDR3 nucleotides are TGTGCCAGTAGTATCGGCGATTCGGGTTATGGCTACACCTTC.

V is TRBV11-3 and J is TRBJ1-6; 8 nucleotides align to TRBD1. Germline trimming cut 1 base from V and 9 bases from J; bases unmatched to any gene: 2. The germline CDR1 and CDR2 sequences are SGHNT and YENEEA. The CDR3 length is 14 residues. The CDR3 here is CASSLGQGFSPLHF. The CDR3 nucleotides are TGTGCCAGCAGCTTAGGACAGGGGTTTTCACCCCTCCACTTT. Supplemented by reference TRBV11-3 and TRBJ1-6, the full variable domain reads EAGVVQSPRYKIIEKKQPVAFWCNPISGHNTLYWYLQNLGQGPELLIRYENEEAVDDSQLPKDRFSAERLKGVDSTLKIQPAELGDSAVYLCASSLGQGFSPLHFGNGTRLTVT.

V is TRBV28 and J is TRBJ1-5, with 10 bases that match TRBD1. This CDR3 has 14 amino acids. Germline lookup yields CDR1 MDHEN and CDR2 SYDVKM. V shed 5 bases, J shed 8 bases, and the junction held 6 bases outside the gene matches. Here the CDR3 reads CASSTGTGVKPQHF. In DNA, the CDR3 is TGTGCCAGCAGTACCGGGACAGGGGTTAAGCCCCAGCATTTT. Full variable domain (rest looked up from reference TRBV28 and TRBJ1-5): DVKVTQSSRYLVKRTGEKVFLECVQDMDHENMFWYRQDPGLGLRLIYFSYDVKMKEKGDIPEGYSVSREKKERFSLILESASTNQTSMYLCASSTGTGVKPQHFGDGTRLSIL.

The V gene is TRBV6-2 or TRBV6-3, the J gene TRBJ2-5; TRBD1 might be the D (7 bases). There are 16 residues in the CDR3. Germline V gene sequence: CDR1 MNHEY, CDR2 SVGEGT. V was cut by 0 bases and J by 4 bases, with 15 bases left in between. The CDR3 DNA sequence: TGTGCCAGCAGTTACTCGACAGGTCAGGGGGGAGAGACCCAGTACTTC. As protein: CASSYSTGQGGETQYF.

Only one count was recorded for this clone. The rearrangement uses TRBV6-1 and TRBJ2-3; D is unresolved. The length of the CDR3 is 13 residues. V lost 3 bases, J lost 2 bases, and 6 bases lay in between. Germline-derived CDR1 and CDR2 are MNHNS and SASEGT. CDR3 nucleotide sequence: TGTGCCAGCAGTGATCTAAACACAGATACGCAGTATTTT. As protein: CASSDLNTDTQYF.

The chain links TRBV21-1 to TRBJ1-1. TRBV21-1 is an annotated pseudogene. The CDR3 contains 13 residues. The CDR3 loop is CASSQEGNTEAFF. CDR3 bases: TGTGCCAGCAGCCAGGAGGGGAACACTGAAGCTTTCTTT.

The chain carries TRBV19 and TRBJ1-4; D is perhaps TRBD1 (6 bases). The germline V gene encodes CDR1 LNHDA and CDR2 SQIVND (reference sequence). The CDR3 spans 17 residues. V gave up 6 bases and J gave up 4 bases, with 21 bases separating them. Here the CDR3 reads CASSTTRDTVINEKLFF. CDR3 nucleotides: TGTGCCAGTAGCACAACCCGGGACACGGTAATTAATGAAAAACTGTTTTTT.

V gene TRBV9 combines with J gene TRBJ1-1, with D perhaps matching TRBD1 (6 bases). In germline, CDR1 is SGDLS, CDR2 YYNGEE. Trimming took off 2 bases at V and 5 bases at J, with 16 bases between the two ends. The CDR3 contains 15 residues. The CDR3 sequence is CASSVGGGGRTEAFF. CDR3 nucleotide sequence: TGTGCCAGCAGCGTCGGGGGAGGGGGTCGAACTGAAGCTTTCTTT.

CDR3 nucleotide sequence: TGCGCCAGCAGTGGTGGGAATCGGGGTGAAAAACTGTTTTTT. As protein: CASSGGNRGEKLFF. The chain is built from TRBV5-1 and TRBJ1-4; D unclear. Germline CDR1 SGHRS, CDR2 YFSETQ. The V and J ends lost 5 bases and 7 bases respectively, with 15 bases between them. The CDR3 covers 14 residues. The variable domain in full, completed from reference TRBV5-1 and TRBJ1-4, reads KAGVTQTPRYLIKTRGQQVTLSCSPISGHRSVSWYQQTPGQGLQFLFEYFSETQRNKGNFPGRFSGRQFSNSRSEMNVSTLELGDSALYLCASSGGNRGEKLFFGSGTQLSVL.

Of note for this clone: Other DNA sequences in the same sample also yield this CDR3. The genes are TRBV28 and TRBJ2-5, with D unresolved. V was cut by 2 bases and J by 5 bases, with 3 bases left in between. Germline-derived CDR1 and CDR2 are MDHEN and SYDVKM. The CDR3 runs to 11 residues. In DNA, the CDR3 is TGTGCCAGCAGTTTACGGGAGACCCAGTACTTC. It translates to CASSLRETQYF.

The gene calls are TRBV6-5 and TRBJ1-5; tentative D call: TRBD1 (6 bases). V was cut by 6 bases and J by 7 bases, with 13 bases left in between. Germline V gene data show CDR1 as MNHEY and CDR2 as SVGAGI. The CDR3 covers 13 residues. CDR3 DNA sequence: TGTGCCAGCAGGGTGGGGGCAGCGCAGCCCCAGCATTTT. Translation: CASRVGAAQPQHF.

This rearrangement joins TRBV9 to TRBJ2-2; no definite D call. Trimming stripped 5 bases from V and 3 bases from J, with 11 bases between. The CDR3 is 14 amino acids. Looked up from germline, CDR1 is SGDLS and CDR2 is YYNGEE. CDR3 in amino acids: CASSPRSYTGELFF. The CDR3 DNA is TGTGCCAGCAGTCCGAGGTCGTACACCGGGGAGCTGTTTTTT.

This chain links TRBV10-3 with TRBJ1-4; tentative D call: TRBD1 (5 bases). Germline values: CDR1 ENHRY, CDR2 SYGVKD. V dropped 2 bases and J dropped 8 bases, with 15 bases sitting between them. The length of the CDR3 is 15 residues. The CDR3 reads CAISEGGTGGEKLFF. Here the CDR3 DNA reads TGTGCCATCAGTGAGGGCGGGACCGGAGGGGAAAAACTGTTTTTT.

The chain recombines TRBV7-9 with TRBJ1-4; 8 nucleotides align to TRBD1. Trimming took 1 base from V and 3 from J; bases not matched to a gene: 7. This CDR3 is 17 amino acids long. The germline V gene has CDR1 SEHNR and CDR2 FQNEAQ (reference sequence). The CDR3 DNA reads as TGTGCCAGCAGCTTAGGGACAGGGAGTGGTGCTAATGAAAAACTGTTTTTT. Amino acids: CASSLGTGSGANEKLFF. The complete variable domain, with remaining parts taken from reference TRBV7-9 and TRBJ1-4, reads DTGVSQNPRHKITKRGQNVTFRCDPISEHNRLYWYRQTLGQGPEFLTYFQNEAQLEKSRLLSDRFSAERPKGSFSTLEIQRTEQGDSAMYLCASSLGTGSGANEKLFFGSGTQLSVL.

This chain joins TRBV15 and TRBJ2-5; 16 bases line up with TRBD2. The V segment lost 5 bases and the J segment 3 bases; nucleotides outside the gene matches: 6. The CDR3 has 17 residues. The germline V gene has CDR1 LNHNV and CDR2 YYDKDF (reference sequence). Here the CDR3 reads CATSEPGLAGGKETQYF. The DNA for the CDR3 is TGTGCCACCAGCGAACCGGGACTAGCGGGGGGGAAAGAGACCCAGTACTTC.

The chain has TRBV9 and TRBJ2-3; possible D gene TRBD2, 6 bases. V lost 4 bases, J lost 3 bases, and 15 bases lay in between. Germline CDR1 and CDR2: SGDLS and YYNGEE. The CDR3 covers 15 residues. The CDR3 region is CASSPGGTATDTQYF. The CDR3 region has the DNA TGTGCCAGCAGCCCCGGAGGGACGGCGACAGATACGCAGTATTTT.

V gene TRBV12-5 combines with J gene TRBJ2-7; D not certain. V lost 0 bases and J lost 6, with 6 bases in between. Germline V gene data show CDR1 as LGHNT and CDR2 as FRNRAP. CDR3 length equals 12 residues. The CDR3 DNA reads as TGTGCTAGTGGTTTGGTACTTACCGAGCAGTACTTC. Translation gives CASGLVLTEQYF.

The CDR3 nucleotides are TGTGCCAGCAGCCCCTTAGGGGTCGAAAGGGGCTACACCTTC. Residues: CASSPLGVERGYTF. The rearrangement joins TRBV7-2 to TRBJ1-2; D possibly corresponds to TRBD1 (5 bases). In germline, CDR1 is SGHTA, CDR2 FQGNSA. The CDR3 extends over 14 amino acids. The V and J ends lost 5 bases and 8 bases respectively, with 18 bases between them. Full variable domain (remainder filled in from reference TRBV7-2 and TRBJ1-2): GAGVSQSPSNKVTEKGKDVELRCDPISGHTALYWYRQSLGQGLEFLIYFQGNSAPDKSGLPSDRFSAERTGGSVSTLTIQRTQQEDSAVYLCASSPLGVERGYTFGSGTRLTVV.

This chain connects TRBV6-2 or TRBV6-3 to TRBJ1-1, with 10 nucleotides matching TRBD1. This CDR3 has 12 residues. V lost 6 bases, J lost 10 bases, and 5 bases stayed unmatched. From germline, CDR1 is MNHEY and CDR2 SVGEGT. CDR3 residues: CASSDRGRRAFF. CDR3 coding DNA: TGTGCCAGCAGCGACAGGGGGCGGAGAGCTTTCTTT.

The genes are TRBV5-3 and TRBJ2-1; 8 bases are a match to TRBD1. TRBV5-3 is an ORF; its function is uncertain. The V and J ends lost 6 bases and 12 bases, in that order; junction bases with no gene match: 26. This CDR3 comprises 18 residues. The CDR3 DNA sequence: TGTGCCAGAAAGTTTAACCCAAAAGGGACAGGCGGCCAGGTGGTGCAGTTCTTC. Its protein is CARKFNPKGTGGQVVQFF.

This clone has just one count. The chain recombines TRBV24-1 with TRBJ2-1, with 9 bases aligning to TRBD2. V was pared by 5 bases and J by 1 base, with 8 bases of the junction left unmatched. The CDR3 extends over 17 amino acids. In germline, CDR1 is KGHDR, CDR2 SFDVKD. The CDR3 sequence: CATSGEAGGRSYNEQFF. CDR3 sequence (DNA): TGTGCCACCAGTGGGGAAGCGGGGGGAAGGTCCTACAATGAGCAGTTCTTC.

The chain links TRBV4-3 to TRBJ2-2, with D possibly matching TRBD1 (6 bases). The CDR3 contains 17 residues. Germline V gene data show CDR1 as LGHNA and CDR2 as YSLEER. V lost 1 base and J lost 5, with 17 bases in between. In nucleotides, the CDR3 is TGCGCCAGCAGCCAAGCATCTAACTGGGGGCGAACCGGGGAGCTGTTTTTT. Translation: CASSQASNWGRTGELFF.